A selection of T cell receptor beta chains follows, all from one sample in a study of tumor and adjacent non-tumor tissue in lung cancer. TCRdb re-derived calls from the multiplex PCR reads in MiXCR, one entry per CDR3 protein. This table has tens of thousands of distinct CDR3 sequences, approximately 79% appearing once. The sample comprised lung tumor tissue. The receptors were gathered from a woman aged 45 to 65 with non-small cell lung cancer. CDR3s include the opening cysteine and the closing phenylalanine or tryptophan. The D gene is left open where the match is weak. Not every row has a clone size; where given, it reads once, few, many or a size class.

D gene	V gene	J gene	clone size	CDR3 DNA	CDR3 protein
-	TRBV5-1	TRBJ1-3	once	TGCGCCAGCAGCCCGTCATTCGCGAACTCCGGAAACACCATATATTTT	CASSPSFANSGNTIYF
-	TRBV11-2	TRBJ2-1	-	TGTGCCAGCAGCTTTATGGCTGGAGGAGACAGTGAGCCGTTCTTC	CASSFMAGGDSEPFF
-	TRBV20-1	TRBJ2-7	-	TGCAGTGCTTCCGGAAAGAGAACCGATAATTCCTACGAGCAGTACTTC	CSASGKRTDNSYEQYF
TRBD1	TRBV6-1	TRBJ2-7	few	TGTGCCAGCAGTGAAGGGCAGGGGGTCTTCCACGAGCACTACTTC	CASSEGQGVFHEHYF
-	TRBV7-8	TRBJ2-3	-	TGTGCCAACAGCCCAGATTGGGGTACAGATACGCAGTATTTT	CANSPDWGTDTQYF
TRBD1	TRBV28	TRBJ1-1	-	TGTGCCAGCAGTTTATTCGACAGGGCCACTGGAGCTTTCTTT	CASSLFDRATGAFF
TRBD2	TRBV11-2	TRBJ2-1	-	TGTACCAGCACCCCAGAGGGCGGGGGAACCTCCTACAATGAGCAGCTCTTC	CTSTPEGGGTSYNEQLF
TRBD1	TRBV12-3/TRBV12-4	TRBJ1-1	-	TGTACCAGCAGTGCAGGGAGACAGGGTCCGAAAACTGAAGCTTTCTTT	CTSSAGRQGPKTEAFF
-	TRBV12-3/TRBV12-4	TRBJ1-5	-	TGTGCCAGCAGTTCTAGGGGAACAGGGTTACGTCAGCCCCAGCATTTT	CASSSRGTGLRQPQHF
-	TRBV6-6	TRBJ2-1	few	TGTGTCAGCAGTTACGTTAGCGGAAACCTCTACAATGGGCAGTTCTTC	CVSSYVSGNLYNGQFF
TRBD1	TRBV24-1	TRBJ2-5	many	TGTGCCACCAGTGATGTCAGGGGGGAGACCCAGTACTTC	CATSDVRGETQYF
-	TRBV6-5	TRBJ1-1	-	TGTGCCAGCAGAAGCGGTATCAGACCCACTGAAGCTTTCTTT	CASRSGIRPTEAFF
-	TRBV29-1	TRBJ2-1	-	TGCAGCGTAAGGGGACTGGAGGGACACGAGCAGTTCTTC	CSVRGLEGHEQFF
-	TRBV6-2/TRBV6-3	TRBJ1-2	-	TGTGTCAGCATTCCCCCCGGAGGTGATGGCTACACCTTC	CVSIPPGGDGYTF
-	TRBV7-2	TRBJ2-7	-	TGTGCCAGCAGCTTAACCAGGGCCACCTCCTACGAGCAGTACTTT	CASSLTRATSYEQYF
-	TRBV20-1	TRBJ2-1	-	TGCAGTGCTAGAACCGACCCCAGGTGGAGTAACAATGAGCAGTTCTTC	CSARTDPRWSNNEQFF
-	TRBV4-2	TRBJ2-2	-	TGTGCCAGCAGCCAGGATTTGTCAGTCACCGGGGAGCTGTTTTTT	CASSQDLSVTGELFF
-	TRBV29-1	TRBJ2-2	-	-	CNVGPGANTGERLF
TRBD2	TRBV11-2	TRBJ2-5	-	TGTGCCGGCAGCTTCGCGGGAGGACCGGAGACCCAATACTTC	CAGSFAGGPETQYF
TRBD1	TRBV29-1	TRBJ2-3	-	TGCAGCTTAGATCGATCCGGACAGGTGGGGAGCACAGATACGCAGTATTTT	CSLDRSGQVGSTDTQYF
-	TRBV20-1	TRBJ2-1	-	TGCAGTGGCCAAAAGAGGGCCAGTTCGAGCTCCTACAATGAGCAGTTCTTC	CSGQKRASSSSYNEQFF
TRBD2	TRBV6-2/TRBV6-3	TRBJ2-1	many	TGTGCCAGCAGTTCGCGACTAGCGGCCAACAATGAGCAGTTCTTC	CASSSRLAANNEQFF
TRBD1	TRBV20-1	TRBJ2-5	-	TGCAATGCTAGGGGACAGGTGAGGTCCCAACCAGAGCTCCAAGATACCCAGTACTTC	CNARGQVRSQPELQDTQYF
TRBD2	TRBV28	TRBJ2-1	-	TGTGCCAGCAGTTTTGGTCCTAGCGGGGGGGGCAATGAGCAGTTCTTC	CASSFGPSGGGNEQFF
TRBD2	TRBV29-1	TRBJ2-3	-	TGCAGCGTTCATAGCGGGTACGCAGATACGCAGTATTTT	CSVHSGYADTQYF
-	TRBV6-5	TRBJ2-2	-	TGTGCCAGCAGCCCCAACCCAGGCGCGAACACCGGGGAGCGGTTTTTT	CASSPNPGANTGERFF
TRBD1	TRBV4-1	TRBJ1-5	-	TGTGCCAGCAGCCAAGGCGACAGGGACAGTCAGCTCCAGCATTTT	CASSQGDRDSQLQHF
TRBD1	TRBV20-1	TRBJ2-1	-	TGCAGTGCTGATGGGACAGCAAATGAGCAGATCTTC	CSADGTANEQIF
TRBD2	TRBV11-2	TRBJ2-3	-	TGTGCCAGCAGCGAGACTAGCGGGAATGAAGATACGCAGTATTTT	CASSETSGNEDTQYF
TRBD2	TRBV20-1	TRBJ2-3	-	TGCAGTGTTAGAGGCCGGTCTAGCGGGGTTAGCACAAATACGCAGTATTTT	CSVRGRSSGVSTNTQYF